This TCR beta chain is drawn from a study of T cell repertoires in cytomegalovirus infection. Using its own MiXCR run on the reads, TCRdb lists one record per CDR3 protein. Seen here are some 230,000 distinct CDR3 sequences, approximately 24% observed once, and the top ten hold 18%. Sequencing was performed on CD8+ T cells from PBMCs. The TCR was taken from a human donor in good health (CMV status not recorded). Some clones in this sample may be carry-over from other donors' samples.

CDR3 protein: CASSQEAGSSYEQYF. The CDR3 coding sequence is TGTGCCAGCAGCCAAGAGGCAGGCAGCTCCTACGAGCAGTACTTC. The V gene is TRBV14, the J gene TRBJ2-7; no reliable D call. Germline assignment: CDR1 SGHDN and CDR2 FVKESK. V shed 0 bases and J shed 0 bases, with 9 bases lying between them. The CDR3 is 15 amino acids.